This is a list of T cell receptor beta chains from one sample in a study of OX40 agonist ivuxolimab in advanced cancers. TCRdb's copy holds only in-frame clones and misses some; the assay was immunoSEQ multiplex PCR. The data contain 25,000 to 30,000 clones, around 75% of them singletons. Source: CD4+ or CD8+ T cells sorted from blood, taken in a trial of the OX40 agonist ivuxolimab. The source is an adult with an advanced solid tumor such as melanoma, head and neck, liver or kidney cancer. The CDR3 runs from the conserved cysteine through the conserved F or W. The D gene is left open where the match is weak. Clone size is shown for a subset of rows, as once, few, many or a class of expanded clone.

j_call v_call clone_size d_call cdr3_nt cdr3_aa
TRBJ2-7 TRBV4-2 NA TRBD1 TGTGCCAGCAGCCAAGAAGGGACAGGGGGCGAAGAGCAGTACTTC CASSQEGTGGEEQYF
TRBJ2-7 TRBV7-8 NA NA TGTGCCAGCAGCTACCAGGTGTCCTACGAGCAGTACTTC CASSYQVSYEQYF
TRBJ2-3 TRBV7-7 NA NA TGTGCTAGCAGCTTAGGGGTTAGTGGGACAGATACGCAGTATTTT CASSLGVSGTDTQYF
TRBJ2-1 TRBV2 few TRBD2 TGTGCCAGCAGTGACTGGCCTAGCGGGGGCGATGAGCAGTTCTTC CASSDWPSGGDEQFF
TRBJ2-5 TRBV7-2 NA TRBD2 TGTGCCAGCAGTTACCCCGGGACTAGCCAAGAGACCCAGTACTTC CASSYPGTSQETQYF
TRBJ2-1 TRBV9 NA TRBD2 TGTGCCAGCAGCCCCAGACTAGCGGGAGGCCATGAGCAGTTCTTC CASSPRLAGGHEQFF
TRBJ2-7 TRBV15 NA NA TGTGCCACCAGCAGGGGGGACGGGGGCGGATACATCCAAACCTACGAGCAGTACTTC CATSRGDGGGYIQTYEQYF
TRBJ2-3 TRBV5-6 NA NA TGTGCCAGCACCTTTTTAGGCACAGATACGCAGTATTTT CASTFLGTDTQYF
TRBJ1-2 TRBV14 NA TRBD1 TGTGCCAGCAGCCCAACCGGGACAGCGATCGGAGGCTACACCTTC CASSPTGTAIGGYTF
TRBJ2-2 TRBV11-2 NA NA TGTGCCAGCAGCCCTTCCAGCACCGGGGAGCTGTTTTTT CASSPSSTGELFF
TRBJ2-1 TRBV10-2 NA TRBD2 TGCGCCAGCAGTATCGGCGGGGGATCGTTCAATGAGCAGTTCTTC CASSIGGGSFNEQFF
TRBJ1-2 TRBV14 NA NA TGTGCCAGCAGCCAAACCGGGACTAACTATGGCTACACCTTC CASSQTGTNYGYTF
TRBJ2-1 TRBV11-2 NA TRBD2 TGTGCCAGCAGCTTAGAACTAGCGGAGTACAATGAGCAGTTCTTC CASSLELAEYNEQFF